This T cell receptor beta chain comes out of a study of T cell responses to AZD1222 COVID-19 vaccine. Using immunoSEQ multiplex PCR, the repertoire was profiled, and TCRdb retains in-frame clones only, with some absent. The data contain about 130,000 clones, roughly 94% of them seen just once; the ten biggest clones take up 1.5% to 2%. The sequenced sample was peripheral blood, obtained on day 0 of AZD1222 vaccination. The sequence was obtained from an adult in good health.

The CDR3 reads CASSEAGKSPLHF. The CDR3, as DNA: TGTGCCAGCAGTGAAGCAGGGAAATCACCCCTCCACTTT. V usage is TRBV2 and J usage is TRBJ1-6; D is undetermined. Trimming removed 0 bases from V and 10 bases from J, with 7 bases in between. The CDR3 has 13 residues. Germline CDR1 reads SNHLY; CDR2 reads FYNNEI.